This TCR beta chain emerged from a study of CD8 T cells in Susac syndrome. CD8+ and CD4+ T cells circulating in blood were sequenced for TCR beta. TEMRA cells were FACS-enriched, and CD8+ and CD4+ T cells were isolated negatively. Points from the study as a whole: It was acknowledged by the study that relatively few individuals were included in its TCR sequencing and HLA analysis.

The count of this clonotype is one. What it recognizes is unknown. With random hexamers, reverse transcription was performed on about 0.5 to 1 ug of RNA. MiXCR, applied by TCRdb to the immunoSEQ multiplex PCR reads, yields one record per CDR3 protein. The table includes a few hundred thousand distinct CDR3 sequences, less than 95% detected once. The source is a human donor with Susac syndrome. Source material: CD4+ T cells from PBMCs.

The CDR3: CSAPQGNNSPLHF. The CDR3 region has the DNA TGCAGTGCTCCTCAGGGGAATAATTCACCCCTCCACTTT. This sequence joins TRBV20-1 and TRBJ1-6, with D perhaps TRBD1 (6 bases). The length of the CDR3 is 13 residues. Germline V lookup: CDR1 DFQATT, CDR2 SNEGSKA (reference sequence). V lost 5 bases and J lost 5, with 10 bases in between.